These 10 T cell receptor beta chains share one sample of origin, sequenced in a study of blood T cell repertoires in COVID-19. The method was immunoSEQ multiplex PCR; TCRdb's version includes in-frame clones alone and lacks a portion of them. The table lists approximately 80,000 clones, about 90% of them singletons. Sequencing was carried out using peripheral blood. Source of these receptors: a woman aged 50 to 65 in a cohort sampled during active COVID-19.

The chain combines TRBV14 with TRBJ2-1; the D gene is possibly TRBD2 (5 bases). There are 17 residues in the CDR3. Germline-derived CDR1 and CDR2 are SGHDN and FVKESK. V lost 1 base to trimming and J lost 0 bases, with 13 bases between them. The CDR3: CASSQVLDLSSYNEQFF. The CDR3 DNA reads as TGTGCCAGCAGCCAAGTACTAGACTTAAGCTCCTACAATGAGCAGTTCTTC. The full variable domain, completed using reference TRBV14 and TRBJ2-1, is EAGVTQFPSHSVIEKGQTVTLRCDPISGHDNLYWYRRVMGKEIKFLLHFVKESKQDESGMPNNRFLAERTGGTYSTLKVQPAELEDSGVYFCASSQVLDLSSYNEQFFGPGTRLTVL.

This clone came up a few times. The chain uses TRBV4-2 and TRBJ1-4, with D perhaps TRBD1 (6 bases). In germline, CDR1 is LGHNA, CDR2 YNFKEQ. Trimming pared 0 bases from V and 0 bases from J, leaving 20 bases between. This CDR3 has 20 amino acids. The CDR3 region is CASSQDRALRGFSTNEKLFF. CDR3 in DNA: TGTGCCAGCAGCCAAGATAGAGCACTTAGGGGGTTTTCAACTAATGAAAAACTGTTTTTT.

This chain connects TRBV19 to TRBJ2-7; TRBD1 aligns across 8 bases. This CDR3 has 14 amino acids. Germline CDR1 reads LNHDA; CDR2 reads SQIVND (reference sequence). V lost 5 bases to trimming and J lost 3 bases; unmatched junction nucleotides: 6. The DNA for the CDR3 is TGTGCCAGTAGTCCCCACAGGGGGAGCTACGAGCAGTACTTC. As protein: CASSPHRGSYEQYF.

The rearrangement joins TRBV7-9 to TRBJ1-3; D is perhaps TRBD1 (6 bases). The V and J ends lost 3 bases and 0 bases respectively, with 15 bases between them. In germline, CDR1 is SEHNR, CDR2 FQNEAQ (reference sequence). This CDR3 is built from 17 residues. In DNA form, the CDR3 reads TGTGCCAGCAGCTTTTGGACAGTACTACTCTCTGGAAACACCATATATTTT. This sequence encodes CASSFWTVLLSGNTIYF.

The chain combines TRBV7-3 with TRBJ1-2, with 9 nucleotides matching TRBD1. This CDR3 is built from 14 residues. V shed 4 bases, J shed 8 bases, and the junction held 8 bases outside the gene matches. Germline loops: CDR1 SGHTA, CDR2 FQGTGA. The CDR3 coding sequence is TGTGCCAGCAGCTCGGGACAGGGTACGGAAGGCTACACCTTC. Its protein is CASSSGQGTEGYTF.

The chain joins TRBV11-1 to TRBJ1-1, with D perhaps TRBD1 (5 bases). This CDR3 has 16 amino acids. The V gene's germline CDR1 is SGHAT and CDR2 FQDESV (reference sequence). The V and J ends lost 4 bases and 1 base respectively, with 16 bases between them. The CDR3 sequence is CASSSSQQQGNTEAFF. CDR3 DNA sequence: TGTGCCAGCAGCTCCTCCCAACAGCAGGGGAACACTGAAGCTTTCTTT.

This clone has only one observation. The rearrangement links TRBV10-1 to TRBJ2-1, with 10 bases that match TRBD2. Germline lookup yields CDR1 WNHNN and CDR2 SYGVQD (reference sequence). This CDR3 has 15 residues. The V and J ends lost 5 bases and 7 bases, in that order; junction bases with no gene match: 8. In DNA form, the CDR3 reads TGCGCCAGCAGTTTCAGCGGGAGGGCTCTGAATGAGCAGTTCTTC. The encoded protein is CASSFSGRALNEQFF.

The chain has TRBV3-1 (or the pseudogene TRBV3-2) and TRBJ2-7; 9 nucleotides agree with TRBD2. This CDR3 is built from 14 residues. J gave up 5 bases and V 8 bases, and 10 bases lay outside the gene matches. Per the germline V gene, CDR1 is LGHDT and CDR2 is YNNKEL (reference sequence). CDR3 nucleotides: TGTGCCAGCCACCAGGGGAGCGGGGGGCACGAGCAGTACTTC. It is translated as CASHQGSGGHEQYF.

This chain's CDR3 is CASSQDYGTQYF. The CDR3 bases are TGTGCCAGCAGCCAAGACTATGGTACGCAGTATTTT. The gene calls are TRBV3-1 (or the pseudogene TRBV3-2) and TRBJ2-3; D not certain. This CDR3 is 12 amino acids long. Deletions cut 0 bases from V and 8 bases from J, with 6 bases between. In germline, CDR1 is LGHDT, CDR2 YNNKEL (reference sequence).

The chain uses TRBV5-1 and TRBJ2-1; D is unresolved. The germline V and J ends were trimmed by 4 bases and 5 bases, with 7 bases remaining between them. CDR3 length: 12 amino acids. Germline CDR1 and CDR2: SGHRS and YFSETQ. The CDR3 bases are TGCGCCAGCAGCCCCCCTAACAATGAGCAGTTCTTC. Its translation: CASSPPNNEQFF.